This T cell receptor beta chain was captured in a study of blood T cell repertoires in COVID-19. Study as a whole: Samples came from the United States, Italy and Spain, spanning acute and convalescent COVID-19.

In the authors' workflow: Reference gene primer amplification gave nucleated cell count estimates. Repertoires were generated with immunoSEQ multiplex PCR, while TCRdb's copy carries only in-frame clones and drops some. From that table come the V and J calls and clone size; the DNA was used to work out D and trimming. The sample lists around 120,000 clones, around 86% seen once, with about a tenth in the top ten. Only a few counts were recorded for this clone. The TCR sequence derives from an elderly man with acute or convalescent COVID-19. Sequenced sample: peripheral blood.

CDR3 region: CASSLAAGGSQETQYF. The DNA for the CDR3 is TGCGCCAGCAGCTTGGCAGCGGGGGGCTCCCAAGAGACCCAGTACTTC. The J gene is TRBJ2-5, the V gene TRBV5-1; 9 bases agree with TRBD2. The CDR3 consists of 16 residues. The germline V gene has CDR1 SGHRS and CDR2 YFSETQ. Losses at the gene ends were 0 bases for V and 1 base for J; bases not matched to a gene: 4.